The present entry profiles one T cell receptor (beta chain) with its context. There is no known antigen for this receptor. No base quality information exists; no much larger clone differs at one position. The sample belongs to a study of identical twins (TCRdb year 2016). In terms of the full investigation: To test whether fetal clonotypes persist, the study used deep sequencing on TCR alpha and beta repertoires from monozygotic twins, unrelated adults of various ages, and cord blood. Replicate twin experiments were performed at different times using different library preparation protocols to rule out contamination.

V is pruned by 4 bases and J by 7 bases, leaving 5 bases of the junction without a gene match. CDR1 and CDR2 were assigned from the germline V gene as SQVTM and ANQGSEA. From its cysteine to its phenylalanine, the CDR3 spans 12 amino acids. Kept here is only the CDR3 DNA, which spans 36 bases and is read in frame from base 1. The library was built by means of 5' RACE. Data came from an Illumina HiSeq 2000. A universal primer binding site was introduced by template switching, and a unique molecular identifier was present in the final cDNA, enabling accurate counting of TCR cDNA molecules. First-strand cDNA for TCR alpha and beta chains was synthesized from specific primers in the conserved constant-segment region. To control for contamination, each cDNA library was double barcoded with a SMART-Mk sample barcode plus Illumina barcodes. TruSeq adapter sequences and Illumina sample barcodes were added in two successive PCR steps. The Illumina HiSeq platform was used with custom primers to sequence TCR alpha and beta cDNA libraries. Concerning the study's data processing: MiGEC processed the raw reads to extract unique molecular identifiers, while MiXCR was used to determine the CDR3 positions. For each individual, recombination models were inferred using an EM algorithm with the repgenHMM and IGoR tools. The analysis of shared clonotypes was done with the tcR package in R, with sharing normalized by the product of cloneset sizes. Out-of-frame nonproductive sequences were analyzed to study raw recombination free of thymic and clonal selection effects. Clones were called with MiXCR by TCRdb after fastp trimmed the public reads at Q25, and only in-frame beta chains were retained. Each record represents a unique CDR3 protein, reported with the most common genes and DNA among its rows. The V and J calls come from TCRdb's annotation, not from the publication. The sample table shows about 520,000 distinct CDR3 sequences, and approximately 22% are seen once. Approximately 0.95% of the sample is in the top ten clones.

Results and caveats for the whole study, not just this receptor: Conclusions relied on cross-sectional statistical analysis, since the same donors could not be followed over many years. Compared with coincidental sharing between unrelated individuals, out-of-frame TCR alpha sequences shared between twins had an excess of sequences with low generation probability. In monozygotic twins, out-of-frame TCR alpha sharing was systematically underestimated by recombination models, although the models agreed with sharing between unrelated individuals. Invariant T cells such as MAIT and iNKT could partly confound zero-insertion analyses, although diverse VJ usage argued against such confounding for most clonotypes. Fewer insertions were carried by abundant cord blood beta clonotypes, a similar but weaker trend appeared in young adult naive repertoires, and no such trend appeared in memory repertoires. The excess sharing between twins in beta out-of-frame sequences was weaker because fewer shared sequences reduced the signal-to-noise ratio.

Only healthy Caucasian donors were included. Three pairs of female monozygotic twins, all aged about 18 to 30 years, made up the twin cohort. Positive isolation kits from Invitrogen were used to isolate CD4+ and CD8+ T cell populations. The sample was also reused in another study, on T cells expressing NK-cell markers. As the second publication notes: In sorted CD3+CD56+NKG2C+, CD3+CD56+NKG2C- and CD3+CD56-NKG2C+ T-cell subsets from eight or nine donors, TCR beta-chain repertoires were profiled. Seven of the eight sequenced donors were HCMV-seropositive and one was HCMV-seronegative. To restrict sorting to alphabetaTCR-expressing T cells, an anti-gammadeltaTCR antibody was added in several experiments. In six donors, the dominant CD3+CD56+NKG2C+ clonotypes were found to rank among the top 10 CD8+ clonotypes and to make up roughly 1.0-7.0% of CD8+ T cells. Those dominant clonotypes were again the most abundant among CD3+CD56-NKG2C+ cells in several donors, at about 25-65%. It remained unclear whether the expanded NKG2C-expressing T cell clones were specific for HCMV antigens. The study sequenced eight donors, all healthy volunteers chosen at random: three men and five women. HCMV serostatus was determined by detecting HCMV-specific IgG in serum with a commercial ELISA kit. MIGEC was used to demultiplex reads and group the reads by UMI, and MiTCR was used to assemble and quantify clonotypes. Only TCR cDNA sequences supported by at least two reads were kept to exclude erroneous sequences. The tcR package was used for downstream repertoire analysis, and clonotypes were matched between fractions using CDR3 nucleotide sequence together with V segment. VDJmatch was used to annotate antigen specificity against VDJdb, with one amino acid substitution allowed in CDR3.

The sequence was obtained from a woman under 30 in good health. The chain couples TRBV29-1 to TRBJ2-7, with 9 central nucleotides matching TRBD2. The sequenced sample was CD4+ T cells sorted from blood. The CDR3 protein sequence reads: CSVASGIGEQYF. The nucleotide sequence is TGCAGCGTTGCTAGCGGGATTGGAGAGCAGTACTTC.